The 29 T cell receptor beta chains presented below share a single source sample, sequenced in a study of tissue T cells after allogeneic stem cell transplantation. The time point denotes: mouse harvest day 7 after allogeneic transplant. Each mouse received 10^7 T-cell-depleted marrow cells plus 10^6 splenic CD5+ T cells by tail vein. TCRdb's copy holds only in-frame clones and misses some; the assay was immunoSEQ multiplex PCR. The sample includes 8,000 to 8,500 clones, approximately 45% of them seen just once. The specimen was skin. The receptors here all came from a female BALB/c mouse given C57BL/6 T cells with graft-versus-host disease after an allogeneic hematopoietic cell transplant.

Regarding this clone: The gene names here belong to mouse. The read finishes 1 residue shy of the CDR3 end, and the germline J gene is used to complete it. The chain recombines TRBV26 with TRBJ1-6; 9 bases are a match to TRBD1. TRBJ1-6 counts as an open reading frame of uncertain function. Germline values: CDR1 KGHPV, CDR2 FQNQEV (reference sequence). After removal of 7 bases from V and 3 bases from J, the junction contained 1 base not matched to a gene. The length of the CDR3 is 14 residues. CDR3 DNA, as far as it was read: TGTGCCAGCACGACAGGGGGCTATAATTCGCCCCTCTAC. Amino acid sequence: CASTTGGYNSPLY. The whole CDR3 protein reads CASTTGGYNSPLYF.

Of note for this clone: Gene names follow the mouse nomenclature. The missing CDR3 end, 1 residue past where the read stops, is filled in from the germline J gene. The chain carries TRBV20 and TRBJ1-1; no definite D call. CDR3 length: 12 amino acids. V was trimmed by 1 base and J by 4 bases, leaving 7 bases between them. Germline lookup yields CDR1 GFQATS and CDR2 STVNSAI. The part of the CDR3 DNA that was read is TGTGGTGCTAGGGTCGGGAGCACAGAAGTCTTC. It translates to CGARVGSTEVF. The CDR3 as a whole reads CGARVGSTEVFF.

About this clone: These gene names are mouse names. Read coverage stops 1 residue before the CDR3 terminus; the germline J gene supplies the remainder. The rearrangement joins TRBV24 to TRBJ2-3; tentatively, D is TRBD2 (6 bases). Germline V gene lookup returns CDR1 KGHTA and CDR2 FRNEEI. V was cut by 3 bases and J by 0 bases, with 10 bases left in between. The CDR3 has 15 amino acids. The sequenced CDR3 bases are TGTGCCAGCAGTCTCTTACTGGGTAGTGCAGAAACGCTGTAT. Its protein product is CASSLLLGSAETLY. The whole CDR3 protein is CASSLLLGSAETLYF.

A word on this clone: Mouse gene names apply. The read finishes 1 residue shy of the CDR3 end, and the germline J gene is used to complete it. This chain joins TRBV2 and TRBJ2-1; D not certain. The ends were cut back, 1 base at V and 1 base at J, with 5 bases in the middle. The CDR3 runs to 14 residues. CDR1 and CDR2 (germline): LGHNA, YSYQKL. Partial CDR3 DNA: TGTGCCAGCAGCCAAGTAACAAACTATGCTGAGCAGTTC. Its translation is CASSQVTNYAEQF. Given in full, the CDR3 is CASSQVTNYAEQFF.

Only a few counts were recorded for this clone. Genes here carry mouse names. The part of the CDR3 DNA that was read is TGTGCCAGCATCCGGGACTGGGGGTATGAACAGTAC. Translation: CASIRDWGYEQY. The CDR3, in full, reads CASIRDWGYEQYF. The chain employs TRBV26 and TRBJ2-7; the match to TRBD2 covers 11 bases. The sequenced fragment ends 1 residue before the CDR3 boundary, so the rest is inferred from the germline J gene. Germline trimming cut 7 bases from V and 4 bases from J; bases unmatched to any gene: 3. Per germline, CDR1 KGHPV and CDR2 FQNQEV (reference sequence). CDR3 size: 13 residues.

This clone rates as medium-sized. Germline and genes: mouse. CDR3 loop: CASSLDGKGWEQYF. The CDR3 DNA, read in part, is TGTGCCAGCTCTCTCGATGGGAAGGGGTGGGAACAGTAC. The V and J genes are TRBV12-1 and TRBJ2-7; tentatively, D is TRBD1 (5 bases). The read gets to within 1 residue of the CDR3 end, and the germline J gene fills in the rest. The V gene lost 0 bases and the J gene lost 7 bases, with 15 bases spanning the gap. Germline loops: CDR1 SGHSN, CDR2 HYEKVE. CDR3 length: 14 residues.

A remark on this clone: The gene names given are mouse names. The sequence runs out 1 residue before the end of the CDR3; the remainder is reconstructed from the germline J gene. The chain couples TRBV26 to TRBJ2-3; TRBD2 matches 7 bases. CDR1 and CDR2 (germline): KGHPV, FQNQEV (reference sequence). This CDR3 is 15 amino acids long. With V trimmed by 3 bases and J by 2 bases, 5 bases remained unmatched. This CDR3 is CASSLHWGNAETLYF. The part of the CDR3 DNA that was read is TGTGCCAGCAGTCTTCACTGGGGAAATGCAGAAACGCTGTAT.

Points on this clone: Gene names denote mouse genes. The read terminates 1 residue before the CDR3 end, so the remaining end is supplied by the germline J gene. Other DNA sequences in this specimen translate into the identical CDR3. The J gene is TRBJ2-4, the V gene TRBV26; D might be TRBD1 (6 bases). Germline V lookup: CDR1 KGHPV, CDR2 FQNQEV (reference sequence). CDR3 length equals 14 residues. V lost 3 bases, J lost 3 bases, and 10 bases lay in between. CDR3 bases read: TGTGCCAGCAGTCTCAGGGGTGGGCAAAACACCTTGTAC. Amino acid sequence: CASSLRGGQNTLY. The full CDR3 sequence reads CASSLRGGQNTLYF.

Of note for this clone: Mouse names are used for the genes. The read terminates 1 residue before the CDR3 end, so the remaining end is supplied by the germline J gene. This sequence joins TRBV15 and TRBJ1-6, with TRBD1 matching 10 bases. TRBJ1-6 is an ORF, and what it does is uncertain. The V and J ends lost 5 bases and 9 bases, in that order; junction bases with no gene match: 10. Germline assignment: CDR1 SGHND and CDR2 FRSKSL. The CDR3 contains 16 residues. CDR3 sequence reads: CASSPREGQGTSPLYF. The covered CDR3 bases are TGTGCCAGCAGTCCAAGGGAGGGACAGGGGACTTCGCCCCTCTAC.

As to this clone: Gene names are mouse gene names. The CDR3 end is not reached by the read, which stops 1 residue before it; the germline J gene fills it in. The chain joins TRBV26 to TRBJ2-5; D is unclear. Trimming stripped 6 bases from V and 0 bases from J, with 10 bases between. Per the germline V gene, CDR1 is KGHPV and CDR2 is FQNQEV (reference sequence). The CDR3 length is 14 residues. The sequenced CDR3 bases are TGTGCCAGCAGCCCGGGGAGGAACCAAGACACCCAGTAC. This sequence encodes CASSPGRNQDTQY. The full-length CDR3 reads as CASSPGRNQDTQYF.

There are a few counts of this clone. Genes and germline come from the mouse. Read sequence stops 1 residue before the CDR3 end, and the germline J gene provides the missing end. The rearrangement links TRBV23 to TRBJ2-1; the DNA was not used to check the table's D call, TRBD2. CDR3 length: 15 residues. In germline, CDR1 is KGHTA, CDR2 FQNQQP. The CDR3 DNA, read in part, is TGCTCCAGCAGGGGGGACTGGGGGGTCTATGCTGAGCAGTTC. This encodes CSSRGDWGVYAEQF. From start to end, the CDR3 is CSSRGDWGVYAEQFF.

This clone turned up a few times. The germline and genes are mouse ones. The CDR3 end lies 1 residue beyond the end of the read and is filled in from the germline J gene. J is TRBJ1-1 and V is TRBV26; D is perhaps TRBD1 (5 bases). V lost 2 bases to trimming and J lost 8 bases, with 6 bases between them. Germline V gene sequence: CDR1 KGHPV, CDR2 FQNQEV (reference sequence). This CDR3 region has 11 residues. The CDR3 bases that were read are TGTGCCAGCAGTCTGAACAGGGAAGTCTTC. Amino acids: CASSLNREVF. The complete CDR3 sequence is CASSLNREVFF. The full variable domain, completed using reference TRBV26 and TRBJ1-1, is NSKVIQTPRYLVKGQGQKAKMRCIPEKGHPVVFWYQQNKNNEFKFLINFQNQEVLQQIDMTEKRFSAECPSNSPCSLEIQSSEAGDSALYLCASSLNREVFFGKGTRLTVV.

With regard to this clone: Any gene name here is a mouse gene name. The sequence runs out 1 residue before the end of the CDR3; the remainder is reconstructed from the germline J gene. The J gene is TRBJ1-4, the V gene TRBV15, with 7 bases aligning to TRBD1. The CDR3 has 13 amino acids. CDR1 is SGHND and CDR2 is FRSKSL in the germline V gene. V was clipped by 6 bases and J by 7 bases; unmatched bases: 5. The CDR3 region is CASRRQGSERLFF. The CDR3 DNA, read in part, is TGTGCCAGCAGGAGACAGGGATCCGAAAGATTATTT.

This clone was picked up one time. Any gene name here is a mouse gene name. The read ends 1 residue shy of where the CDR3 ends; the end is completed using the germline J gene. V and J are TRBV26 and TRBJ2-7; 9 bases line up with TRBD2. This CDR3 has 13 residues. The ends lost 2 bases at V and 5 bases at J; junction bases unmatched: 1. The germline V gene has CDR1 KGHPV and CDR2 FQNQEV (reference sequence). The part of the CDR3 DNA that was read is TGTGCCAGCAGTCTGCACTGGGGGGATGAACAGTAC. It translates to CASSLHWGDEQY. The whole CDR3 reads CASSLHWGDEQYF.

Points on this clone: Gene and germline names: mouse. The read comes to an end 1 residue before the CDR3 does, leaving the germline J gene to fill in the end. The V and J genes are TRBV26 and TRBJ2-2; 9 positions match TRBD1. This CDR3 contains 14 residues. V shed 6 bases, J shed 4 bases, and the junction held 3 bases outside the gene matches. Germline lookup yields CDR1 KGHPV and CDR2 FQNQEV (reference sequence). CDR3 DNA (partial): TGTGCCAGCAGCCGGGACAGGGCCACCGGGCAGCTCTAC. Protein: CASSRDRATGQLY. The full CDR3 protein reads CASSRDRATGQLYF.

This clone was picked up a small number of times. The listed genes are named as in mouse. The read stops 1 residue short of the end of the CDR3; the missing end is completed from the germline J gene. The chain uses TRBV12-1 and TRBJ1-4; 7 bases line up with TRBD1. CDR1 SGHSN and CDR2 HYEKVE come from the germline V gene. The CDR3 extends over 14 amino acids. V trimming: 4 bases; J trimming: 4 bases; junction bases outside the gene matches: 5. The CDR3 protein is CASSSQGYNERLFF. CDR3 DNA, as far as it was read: TGTGCCAGCTCCTCACAGGGGTACAACGAAAGATTATTT.

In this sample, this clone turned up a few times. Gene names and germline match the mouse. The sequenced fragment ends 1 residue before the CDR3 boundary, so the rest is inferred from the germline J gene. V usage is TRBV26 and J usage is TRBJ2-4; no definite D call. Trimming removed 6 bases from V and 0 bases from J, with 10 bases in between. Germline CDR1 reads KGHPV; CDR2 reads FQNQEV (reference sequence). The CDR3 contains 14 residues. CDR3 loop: CASSQQTSQNTLYF. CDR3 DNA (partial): TGTGCCAGCAGCCAACAGACTAGTCAAAACACCTTGTAC.

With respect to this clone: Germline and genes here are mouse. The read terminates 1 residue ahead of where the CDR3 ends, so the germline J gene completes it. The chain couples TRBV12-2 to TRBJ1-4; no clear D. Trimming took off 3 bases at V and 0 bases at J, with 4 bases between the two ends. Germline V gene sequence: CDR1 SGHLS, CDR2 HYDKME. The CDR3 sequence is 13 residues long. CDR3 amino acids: CASSTISNERLFF. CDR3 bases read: TGTGCCAGCTCTACAATTTCCAACGAAAGATTATTT.

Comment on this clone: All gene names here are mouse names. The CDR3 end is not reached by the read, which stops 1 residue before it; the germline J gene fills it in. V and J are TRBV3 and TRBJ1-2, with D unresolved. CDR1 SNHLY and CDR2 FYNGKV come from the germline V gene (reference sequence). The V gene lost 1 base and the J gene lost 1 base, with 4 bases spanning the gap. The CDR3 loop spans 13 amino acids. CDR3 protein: CASSLDRNSDYTF. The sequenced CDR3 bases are TGTGCCAGCAGCTTAGACCGAAACTCCGACTACACC.

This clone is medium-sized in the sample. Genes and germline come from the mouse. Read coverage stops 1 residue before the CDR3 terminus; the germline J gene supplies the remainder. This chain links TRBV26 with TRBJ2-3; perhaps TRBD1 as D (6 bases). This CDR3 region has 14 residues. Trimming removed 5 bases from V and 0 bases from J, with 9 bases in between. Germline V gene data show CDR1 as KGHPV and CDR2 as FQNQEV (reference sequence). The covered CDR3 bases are TGTGCCAGCAGTGCCGGGACAAGTGCAGAAACGCTGTAT. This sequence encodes CASSAGTSAETLY. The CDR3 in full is CASSAGTSAETLYF. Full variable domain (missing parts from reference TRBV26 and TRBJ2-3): NSKVIQTPRYLVKGQGQKAKMRCIPEKGHPVVFWYQQNKNNEFKFLINFQNQEVLQQIDMTEKRFSAECPSNSPCSLEIQSSEAGDSALYLCASSAGTSAETLYFGSGTRLTVL.

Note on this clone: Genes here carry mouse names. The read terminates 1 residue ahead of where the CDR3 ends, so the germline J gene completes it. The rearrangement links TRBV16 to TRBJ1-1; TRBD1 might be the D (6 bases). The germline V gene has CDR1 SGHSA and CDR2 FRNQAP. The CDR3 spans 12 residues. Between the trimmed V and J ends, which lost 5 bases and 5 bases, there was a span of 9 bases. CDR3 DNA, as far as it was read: TGTGCAAGCAGCCGGGACAATACAGAAGTCTTC. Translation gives CASSRDNTEVF. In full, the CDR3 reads CASSRDNTEVFF.

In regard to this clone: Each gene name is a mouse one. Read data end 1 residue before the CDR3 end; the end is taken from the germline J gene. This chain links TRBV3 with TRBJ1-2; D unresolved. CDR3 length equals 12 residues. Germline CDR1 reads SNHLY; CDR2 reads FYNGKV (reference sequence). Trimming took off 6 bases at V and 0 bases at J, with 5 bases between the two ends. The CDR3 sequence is CASRTTNSDYTF. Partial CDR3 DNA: TGTGCCAGCAGGACAACAAACTCCGACTACACC.

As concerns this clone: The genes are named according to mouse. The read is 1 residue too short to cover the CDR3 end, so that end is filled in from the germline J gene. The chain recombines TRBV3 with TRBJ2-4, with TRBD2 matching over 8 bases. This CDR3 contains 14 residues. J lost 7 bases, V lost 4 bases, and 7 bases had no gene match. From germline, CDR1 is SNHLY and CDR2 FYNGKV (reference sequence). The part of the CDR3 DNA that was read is TGTGCCAGCAGCTCACTGGGGGTGGGATACACCTTGTAC. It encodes CASSSLGVGYTLY. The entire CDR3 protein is CASSSLGVGYTLYF.

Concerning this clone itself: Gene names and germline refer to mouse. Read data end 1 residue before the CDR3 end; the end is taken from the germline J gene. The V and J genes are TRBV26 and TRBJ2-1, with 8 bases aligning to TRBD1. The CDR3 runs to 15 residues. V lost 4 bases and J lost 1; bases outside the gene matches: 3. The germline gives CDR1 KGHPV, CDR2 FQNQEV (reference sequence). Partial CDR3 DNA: TGTGCCAGCAGTCCGGACAGGGTGAACTATGCTGAGCAGTTC. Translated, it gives CASSPDRVNYAEQF. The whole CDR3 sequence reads CASSPDRVNYAEQFF.

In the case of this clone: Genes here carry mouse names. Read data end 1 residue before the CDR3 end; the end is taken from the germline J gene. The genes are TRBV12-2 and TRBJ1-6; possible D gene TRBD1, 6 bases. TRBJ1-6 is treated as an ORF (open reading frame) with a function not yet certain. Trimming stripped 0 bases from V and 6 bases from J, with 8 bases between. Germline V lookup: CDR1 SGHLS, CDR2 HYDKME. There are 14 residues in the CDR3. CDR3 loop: CASSLGGRNSPLYF. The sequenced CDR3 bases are TGTGCCAGCTCTCTCGGGGGGCGTAATTCGCCCCTCTAC.

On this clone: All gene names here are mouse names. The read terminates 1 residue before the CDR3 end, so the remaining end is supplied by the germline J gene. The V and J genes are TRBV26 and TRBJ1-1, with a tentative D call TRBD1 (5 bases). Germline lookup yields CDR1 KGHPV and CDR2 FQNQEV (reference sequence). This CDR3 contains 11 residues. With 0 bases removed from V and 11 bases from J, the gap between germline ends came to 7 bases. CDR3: CASSLSGLVFF. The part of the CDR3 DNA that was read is TGTGCCAGCAGTCTGTCGGGGCTGGTCTTC.

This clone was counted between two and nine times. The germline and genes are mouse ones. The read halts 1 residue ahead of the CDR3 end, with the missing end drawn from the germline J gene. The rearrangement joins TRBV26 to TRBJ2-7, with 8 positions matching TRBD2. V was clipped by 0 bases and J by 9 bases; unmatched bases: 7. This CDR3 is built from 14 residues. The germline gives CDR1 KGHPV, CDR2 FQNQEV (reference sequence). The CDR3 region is CASSLSHWGSGQYF. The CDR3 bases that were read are TGTGCCAGCAGTCTGTCGCACTGGGGGTCTGGACAGTAC.

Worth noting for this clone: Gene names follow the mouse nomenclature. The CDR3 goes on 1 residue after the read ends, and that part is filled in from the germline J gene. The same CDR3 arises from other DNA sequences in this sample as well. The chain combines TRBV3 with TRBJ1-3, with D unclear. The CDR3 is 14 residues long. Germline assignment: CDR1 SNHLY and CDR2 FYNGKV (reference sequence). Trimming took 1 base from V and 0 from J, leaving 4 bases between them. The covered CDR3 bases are TGTGCCAGCAGCTTAGAAGGTTCTGGAAATACGCTCTAT. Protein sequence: CASSLEGSGNTLY. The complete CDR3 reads CASSLEGSGNTLYF.

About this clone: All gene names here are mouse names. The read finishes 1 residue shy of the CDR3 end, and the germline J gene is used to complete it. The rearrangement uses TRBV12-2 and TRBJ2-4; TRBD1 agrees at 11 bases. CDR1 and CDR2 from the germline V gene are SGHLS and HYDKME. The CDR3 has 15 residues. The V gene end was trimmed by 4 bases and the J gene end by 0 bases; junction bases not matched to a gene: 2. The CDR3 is CASSRDRGSQNTLYF. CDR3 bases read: TGTGCCAGCTCCCGGGACAGGGGGAGTCAAAACACCTTGTAC. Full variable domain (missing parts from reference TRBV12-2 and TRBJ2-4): NSGVVQSPRYIIKGKGERSILKCIPISGHLSVAWYQQTQGQELKFFIQHYDKMERDKGNLPSRFSVQQFDDYHSEMNMSALELEDSAVYFCASSRDRGSQNTLYFGAGTRLSVL.